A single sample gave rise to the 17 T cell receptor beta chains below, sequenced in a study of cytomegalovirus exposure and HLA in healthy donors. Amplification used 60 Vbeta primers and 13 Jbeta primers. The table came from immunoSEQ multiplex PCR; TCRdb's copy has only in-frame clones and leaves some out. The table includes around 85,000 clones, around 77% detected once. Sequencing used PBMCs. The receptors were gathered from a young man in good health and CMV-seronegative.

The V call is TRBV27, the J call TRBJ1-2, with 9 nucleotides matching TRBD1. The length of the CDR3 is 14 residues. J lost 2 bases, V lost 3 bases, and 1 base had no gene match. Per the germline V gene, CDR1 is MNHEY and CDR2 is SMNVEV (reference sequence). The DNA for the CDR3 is TGTGCCAGCAGTTTGGGGACAGGGAACTATGGCTACACCTTC. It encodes CASSLGTGNYGYTF.

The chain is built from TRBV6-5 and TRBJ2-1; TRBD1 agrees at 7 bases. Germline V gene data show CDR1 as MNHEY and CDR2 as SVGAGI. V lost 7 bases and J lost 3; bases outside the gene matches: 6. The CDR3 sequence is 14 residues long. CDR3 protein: CASNQGGRYNEQFF. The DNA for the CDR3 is TGTGCCAGCAATCAAGGGGGCCGCTACAATGAGCAGTTCTTC.

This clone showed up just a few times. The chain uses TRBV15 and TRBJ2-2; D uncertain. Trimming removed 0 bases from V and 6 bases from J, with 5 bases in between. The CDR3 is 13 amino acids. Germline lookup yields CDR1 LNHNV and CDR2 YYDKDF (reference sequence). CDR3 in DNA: TGTGCCACCAGCAGAGAGGTAGCCGGGGAGCTGTTTTTT. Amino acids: CATSREVAGELFF.

CDR3 loop: CATSRGRGTDSNEQFF. CDR3 sequence (DNA): TGTGCCACCAGCAGGGGTCGGGGGACCGACAGTAATGAGCAGTTCTTC. The chain recombines TRBV15 with TRBJ2-1, with D tentatively TRBD2 (6 bases). There are 16 residues in the CDR3. Germline V gene lookup returns CDR1 LNHNV and CDR2 YYDKDF (reference sequence). V was cut by 3 bases and J by 7 bases, with 19 bases left in between.

As DNA, the CDR3 is TGCGCCAGCACCCCGACAGGGGCTTACCAAGAGACCCAGTACTTC. It translates to CASTPTGAYQETQYF. The gene calls are TRBV5-1 and TRBJ2-5; 8 bases are a match to TRBD1. From germline, CDR1 is SGHRS and CDR2 YFSETQ. This CDR3 comprises 15 residues. V was clipped by 6 bases and J by 0 bases; unmatched bases: 7.

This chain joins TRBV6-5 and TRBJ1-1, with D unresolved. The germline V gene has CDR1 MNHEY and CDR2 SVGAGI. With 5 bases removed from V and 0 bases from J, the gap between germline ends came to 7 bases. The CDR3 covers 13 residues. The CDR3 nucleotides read TGTGCCAGCAGTCAGGTAATGAACACTGAAGCTTTCTTT. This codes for CASSQVMNTEAFF.

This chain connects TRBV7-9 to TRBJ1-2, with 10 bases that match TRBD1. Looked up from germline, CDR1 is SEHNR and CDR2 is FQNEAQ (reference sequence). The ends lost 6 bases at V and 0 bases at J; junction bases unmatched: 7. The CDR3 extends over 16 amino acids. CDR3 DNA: TGTGCCAGCAGGTCCTCCGGGACAGGGGCTAACTATGGCTACACCTTC. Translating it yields CASRSSGTGANYGYTF.

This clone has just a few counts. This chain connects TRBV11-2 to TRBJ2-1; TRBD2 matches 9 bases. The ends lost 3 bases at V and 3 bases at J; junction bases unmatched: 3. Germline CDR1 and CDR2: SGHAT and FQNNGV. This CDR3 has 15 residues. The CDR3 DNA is TGTGCCAGCAGCTTGTCTAGCGGGGACTACAATGAGCAGTTCTTC. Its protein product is CASSLSSGDYNEQFF.

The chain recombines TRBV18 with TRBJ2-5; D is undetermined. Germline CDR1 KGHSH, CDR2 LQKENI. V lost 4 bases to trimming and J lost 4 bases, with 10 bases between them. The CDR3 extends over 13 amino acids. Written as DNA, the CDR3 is TGTGCCAGCTCACTTACCCACGGAGAGACCCAGTACTTC. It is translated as CASSLTHGETQYF. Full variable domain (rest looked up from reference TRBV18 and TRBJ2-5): NAGVMQNPRHLVRRRGQEARLRCSPMKGHSHVYWYRQLPEEGLKFMVYLQKENIIDESGMPKERFSAEFPKEGPSILRIQQVVRGDSAAYFCASSLTHGETQYFGPGTRLLVL.

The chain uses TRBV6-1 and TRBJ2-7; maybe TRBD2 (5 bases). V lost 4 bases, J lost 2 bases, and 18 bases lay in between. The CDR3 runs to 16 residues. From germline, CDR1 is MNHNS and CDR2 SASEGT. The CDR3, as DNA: TGTGCCAGCAGTGGCACCCGGACTGGCAAAACCTACGAGCAGTACTTC. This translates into CASSGTRTGKTYEQYF.

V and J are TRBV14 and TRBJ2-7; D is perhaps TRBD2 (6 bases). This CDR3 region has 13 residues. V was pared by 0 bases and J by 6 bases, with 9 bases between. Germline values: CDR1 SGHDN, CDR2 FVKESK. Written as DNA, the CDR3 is TGTGCCAGCAGCCAAGAACGGAGGGGCGAGCAGTACTTC. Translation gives CASSQERRGEQYF.

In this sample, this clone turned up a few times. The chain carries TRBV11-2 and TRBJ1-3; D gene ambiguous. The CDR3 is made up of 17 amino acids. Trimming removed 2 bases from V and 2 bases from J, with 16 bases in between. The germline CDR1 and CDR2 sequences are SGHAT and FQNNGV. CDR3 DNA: TGTGCCAGCAGCTTAATTTTGGGCAACACGGCTGGAAACACCATATATTTT. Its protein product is CASSLILGNTAGNTIYF.

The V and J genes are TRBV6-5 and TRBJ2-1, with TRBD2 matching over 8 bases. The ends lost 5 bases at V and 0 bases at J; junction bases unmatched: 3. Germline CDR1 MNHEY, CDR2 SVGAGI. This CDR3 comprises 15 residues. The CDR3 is CASSLSGGSYNEQFF. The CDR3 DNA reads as TGTGCCAGCAGTCTAAGCGGGGGCTCCTACAATGAGCAGTTCTTC.

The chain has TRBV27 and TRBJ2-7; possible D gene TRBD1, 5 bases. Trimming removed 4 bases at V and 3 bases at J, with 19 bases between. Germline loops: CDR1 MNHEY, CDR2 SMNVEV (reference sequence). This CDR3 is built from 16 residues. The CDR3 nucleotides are TGTGCCAGCAGTTATAAGGGGCCCACTCGTAACTACGAGCAGTACTTC. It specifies CASSYKGPTRNYEQYF.

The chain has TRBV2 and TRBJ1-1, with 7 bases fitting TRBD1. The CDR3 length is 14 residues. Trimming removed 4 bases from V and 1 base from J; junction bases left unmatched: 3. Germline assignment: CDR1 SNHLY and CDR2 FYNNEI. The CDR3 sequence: CASSVQGENTEAFF. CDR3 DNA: TGTGCCAGCAGTGTGCAGGGGGAGAACACTGAAGCTTTCTTT.

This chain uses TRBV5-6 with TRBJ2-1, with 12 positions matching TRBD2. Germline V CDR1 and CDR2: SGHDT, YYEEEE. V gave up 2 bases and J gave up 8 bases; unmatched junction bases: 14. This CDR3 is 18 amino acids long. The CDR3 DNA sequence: TGTGCCAGCAGCTTACTTCTAGCGGGGGGGCCGCAGGTCCATGAGCAGTTCTTC. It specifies CASSLLLAGGPQVHEQFF.

The CDR3 sequence is CATSRGGVLIHGYTF. CDR3 bases: TGTGCCACCAGCCGAGGGGGGGTCTTAATCCATGGCTACACCTTC. This sequence joins TRBV15 and TRBJ1-2; D might be TRBD1 (6 bases). The V end was cut by 5 bases, the J end by 6 bases, with 19 bases between. The CDR3 has 15 residues. Germline V gives CDR1 LNHNV, CDR2 YYDKDF (reference sequence).